These 13 T cell receptor beta chains originate from one sample sequenced in a study of CD8 T cells in Susac syndrome (dated by TCRdb to about 2019). Library construction relied on the immunoSEQ multiplex PCR assay. RNA was extracted using the RNeasy kit, and roughly 0.45 to 1 ug of the RNA was reverse transcribed with random hexamers. TCRdb reprocessed the public reads (quality trimming at Q25 with fastp, clone calling with MiXCR) and kept in-frame beta chains. Rows are combined by CDR3 protein, so each entry shows the most common genes and DNA. This sample has roughly 120,000 distinct CDR3 sequences in its table, and 85% to 95% of those were observed once. The ten largest clones capture 0.085% to 0.095% of the sample. What was sequenced was CD4+ T cells from PBMCs. Every receptor here comes from a human donor with multiple sclerosis.

CDR3 sequence: CATSRDPMAGAFDEQYF. Written as DNA, the CDR3 is TGTGCCACCAGCAGAGACCCCATGGCAGGCGCGTTCGACGAGCAGTACTTC. This chain uses TRBV15 with TRBJ2-7; D remains unclear. This CDR3 region has 17 residues. Germline V gene lookup returns CDR1 LNHNV and CDR2 YYDKDF (reference sequence). V dropped 0 bases and J dropped 5 bases, with 20 bases sitting between them.

This chain joins TRBV28 and TRBJ1-1; D gene unclear. Per germline, CDR1 MDHEN and CDR2 SYDVKM. V dropped 7 bases and J dropped 0 bases, with 9 bases sitting between them. This CDR3 contains 13 residues. CDR3 nucleotides: TGTGCCAGCATTACCCTTTTGAACACTGAAGCTTTCTTT. It encodes CASITLLNTEAFF.

The chain uses TRBV3-1 and TRBJ2-1, with 9 nucleotides matching TRBD2. Per the germline V gene, CDR1 is LGHDT and CDR2 is YNNKEL (reference sequence). The CDR3 contains 16 residues. The junction had 5 bases not matched to a gene; V was cut back by 3 bases and J by 2 bases. In DNA form, the CDR3 reads TGTGCCAGCAGCCAGCCACGCGGGGGGGCCTACAATGAGCAGTTCTTC. This sequence encodes CASSQPRGGAYNEQFF.

V is TRBV7-3 and J is TRBJ2-7; possible D gene TRBD2, 5 bases. V shed 2 bases and J shed 3 bases, with 14 bases lying between them. The CDR3 has 15 amino acids. CDR1 and CDR2 from the germline V gene are SGHTA and FQGTGA. DNA for the CDR3: TGTGCCAGCAGCTTAGAGGGTGACGGGATCTACGAGCAGTACTTC. It specifies CASSLEGDGIYEQYF.

A single count supports this clonotype. The chain links TRBV7-2 to TRBJ2-2; the D gene is possibly TRBD2 (6 bases). V lost 4 bases to trimming and J lost 2 bases, with 8 bases between them. The CDR3 spans 14 residues. Germline loops: CDR1 SGHTA, CDR2 FQGNSA. This CDR3 is CASSYGTNTGELFF. The CDR3 DNA reads TGTGCCAGCAGCTACGGGACTAACACCGGGGAGCTGTTTTTT. The variable domain in full, with the rest retrieved from reference TRBV7-2 and TRBJ2-2, is GAGVSQSPSNKVTEKGKDVELRCDPISGHTALYWYRQSLGQGLEFLIYFQGNSAPDKSGLPSDRFSAERTGGSVSTLTIQRTQQEDSAVYLCASSYGTNTGELFFGEGSRLTVL.

The V gene is TRBV27, the J gene TRBJ2-2, with TRBD2 matching over 8 bases. J was trimmed by 5 bases and V by 3 bases; bases with no gene match: 11. Germline V gives CDR1 MNHEY, CDR2 SMNVEV (reference sequence). The CDR3 is 17 amino acids. CDR3 sequence: CASSFRVGGARTGELFF. The CDR3 bases are TGTGCCAGCAGTTTTCGTGTCGGGGGGGCCAGGACCGGGGAGCTGTTTTTT.

The chain couples TRBV5-1 to TRBJ2-1, with D tentatively TRBD1 or TRBD2 (6 bases each). Germline lookup yields CDR1 SGHRS and CDR2 YFSETQ. This CDR3 spans 16 amino acids. Between the trimmed V and J ends, which lost 3 bases and 6 bases, there was a span of 19 bases. This chain's CDR3 is CASSYIGGFDPNEQFF. CDR3 bases: TGCGCCAGCAGCTATATCGGGGGCTTCGACCCCAATGAGCAGTTCTTC. The complete variable domain, with remaining parts taken from reference TRBV5-1 and TRBJ2-1, reads KAGVTQTPRYLIKTRGQQVTLSCSPISGHRSVSWYQQTPGQGLQFLFEYFSETQRNKGNFPGRFSGRQFSNSRSEMNVSTLELGDSALYLCASSYIGGFDPNEQFFGPGTRLTVL.

The chain carries TRBV19 and TRBJ2-5; D is ambiguous. CDR1 LNHDA and CDR2 SQIVND come from the germline V gene (reference sequence). The CDR3 consists of 13 residues. The V gene lost 3 bases and the J gene lost 4 bases, with 9 bases spanning the gap. CDR3 residues: CASSMGNVETQYF. As DNA, the CDR3 is TGTGCCAGTAGTATGGGGAATGTAGAGACCCAGTACTTC.

The chain carries TRBV2 and TRBJ2-3, with a possible D match to TRBD1 (5 bases). This CDR3 region has 13 residues. Germline V gene sequence: CDR1 SNHLY, CDR2 FYNNEI. V lost 4 bases to trimming and J lost 2 bases, with 7 bases between them. CDR3 in DNA: TGTGCCAGCAGTGGGGGCATCACAGATACGCAGTATTTT. This translates into CASSGGITDTQYF.

This sequence joins TRBV10-3 and TRBJ1-1; D gene uncertain. Germline assignment: CDR1 ENHRY and CDR2 SYGVKD. The CDR3 contains 11 residues. The V end was cut by 6 bases, the J end by 8 bases, with 10 bases between. CDR3 sequence (DNA): TGTGCCATCAGGATCGGTGCCGAAGCTTTCTTT. Translation gives CAIRIGAEAFF.

The chain has TRBV19 and TRBJ1-5; no definite D call. CDR3 length: 16 residues. Germline CDR1 LNHDA, CDR2 SQIVND (reference sequence). V lost 7 bases, J lost 3 bases, and 19 bases lay in between. CDR3 loop: CASNVRKGFTNQPQHF. In DNA, the CDR3 is TGTGCCAGTAACGTCAGGAAGGGTTTTACCAATCAGCCCCAGCATTTT.

This chain connects TRBV7-9 to TRBJ2-1; D is unclear. Germline CDR1 reads SEHNR; CDR2 reads FQNEAQ (reference sequence). The CDR3 is 14 amino acids. V was clipped by 5 bases and J by 4 bases, with 12 bases between them. As DNA, the CDR3 is TGTGCCAGCAGCCGGGCCCTGGGATACAATGAGCAGTTCTTC. Translated, it gives CASSRALGYNEQFF.

J is TRBJ2-3 and V is TRBV11-2; 8 bases are shared with TRBD2. Germline V gene data show CDR1 as SGHAT and CDR2 as FQNNGV. There are 17 residues in the CDR3. V lost 5 bases to trimming and J lost 4 bases; unmatched junction nucleotides: 14. This CDR3 reads CASSPTTGGAGADTQYF. The CDR3 DNA reads as TGTGCCAGCAGCCCCACTACCGGGGGGGCCGGGGCAGATACGCAGTATTTT.